This T cell receptor (beta chain) was obtained from a study of shared T cell receptors in the human thymus. Assay used: immunoSEQ multiplex PCR; TCRdb lists only in-frame clones, some missing. The sample carries hundreds of thousands of clones, more than 85% recorded once. The CDR3 loop spans 10 amino acids. V was cut by 10 bases and J by 6 bases, with 7 bases left in between. Germline CDR1 and CDR2: SNHLY and FYNNEI. This receptor was identified in a human donor. The sequencing input was thymocytes. The chain carries TRBV2 and TRBJ2-1, with D unclear. CDR3 in amino acids: CANWANEQFF. CDR3 nucleotides: TGTGCCAACTGGGCCAATGAGCAGTTCTTC.